This note documents a single T cell receptor beta chain sequence. The sample belongs to a study of blood T cell repertoires in COVID-19. Germline V lookup: CDR1 MDHEN, CDR2 SYDVKM. The CDR3 consists of 14 residues. Trimming took 6 bases from V and 0 from J; bases not matched to a gene: 3. Profiling relied on immunoSEQ multiplex PCR, and the TCRdb table lists in-frame clones only, not all of them. The table lists 95,000 to 150,000 clones, less than 85% of them singletons, with approximately 0.79% in the top ten. Sequenced material: peripheral blood. The chain recombines TRBV28 with TRBJ1-1; 8 bases agree with TRBD1. The clonotype comes from a human donor with acute or convalescent COVID-19. The donor label of this sample is uncertain. The CDR3 reads CASRPGGVNTEAFF. The CDR3 nucleotides are TGTGCCAGCAGACCAGGGGGCGTGAACACTGAAGCTTTCTTT. The whole variable domain, filled in from reference TRBV28 and TRBJ1-1, reads DVKVTQSSRYLVKRTGEKVFLECVQDMDHENMFWYRQDPGLGLRLIYFSYDVKMKEKGDIPEGYSVSREKKERFSLILESASTNQTSMYLCASRPGGVNTEAFFGQGTRLTVV.